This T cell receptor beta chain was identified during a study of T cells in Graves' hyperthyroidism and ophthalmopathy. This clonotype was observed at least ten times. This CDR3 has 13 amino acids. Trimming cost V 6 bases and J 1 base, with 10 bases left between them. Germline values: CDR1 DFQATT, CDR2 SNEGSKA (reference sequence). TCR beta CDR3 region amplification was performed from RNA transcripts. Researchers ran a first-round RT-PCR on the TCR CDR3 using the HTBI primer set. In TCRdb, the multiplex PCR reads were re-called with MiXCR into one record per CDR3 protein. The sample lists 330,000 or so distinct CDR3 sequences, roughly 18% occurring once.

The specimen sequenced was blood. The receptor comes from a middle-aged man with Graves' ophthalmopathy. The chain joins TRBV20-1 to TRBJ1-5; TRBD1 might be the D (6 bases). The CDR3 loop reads CSASTGSNQPQHF. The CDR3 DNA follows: TGCAGTGCATCAACAGGGAGCAATCAGCCCCAGCATTTT.